These 31 T cell receptor beta chains originate from one sample sequenced in a study of preoperative IRX-2 immunotherapy in early breast cancer. This table comes from immunoSEQ multiplex PCR, and its TCRdb copy is limited to in-frame clones, with some not included. The data hold about 98,000 clones, with 75% to 90% observed a single time. Specified treatment: preoperative locoregional IRX-2 cytokine immunotherapy. The input for sequencing was tumor tissue, taken after IRX-2 immunotherapy. The receptors were gathered from a human donor with breast cancer.

The genes are TRBV19 and TRBJ2-7, with 11 bases matching TRBD2. The V segment lost 8 bases and the J segment 7 bases; nucleotides outside the gene matches: 19. Germline lookup yields CDR1 LNHDA and CDR2 SQIVND (reference sequence). The CDR3 spans 17 residues. This CDR3 reads CASRTSPGLAAGGEQYF. DNA of the CDR3: TGTGCCAGTCGAACGTCTCCGGGACTAGCGGCGGGTGGGGAGCAGTACTTC.

This clone was seen only once. CDR3 amino acids: CASSSLGPNTEAFF. In DNA form, the CDR3 reads TGTGCCAGCAGTTCATTGGGCCCGAACACTGAAGCTTTCTTT. The V and J genes are TRBV28 and TRBJ1-1; D is unresolved. The CDR3 loop spans 14 amino acids. V lost 4 bases to trimming and J lost 1 base, with 10 bases between them. Germline CDR1 reads MDHEN; CDR2 reads SYDVKM.

The chain carries TRBV5-1 and TRBJ2-1, with TRBD2 matching over 7 bases. V lost 7 bases to trimming and J lost 5 bases; unmatched junction nucleotides: 12. CDR3 length: 15 residues. Germline values: CDR1 SGHRS, CDR2 YFSETQ. The CDR3 nucleotides read TGCGCCAGCGGATCCTGGGAGGGTGGAGACAATGAGCAGTTCTTC. This sequence encodes CASGSWEGGDNEQFF.

In DNA form, the CDR3 reads TGTGCCAGTAGTATAGGTGCGACTAGCGGGGGGGCCCGAGAGACCCAGTACTTC. Residues: CASSIGATSGGARETQYF. The chain recombines TRBV19 with TRBJ2-5; 14 positions agree with TRBD2. CDR1 LNHDA and CDR2 SQIVND come from the germline V gene (reference sequence). V gave up 1 base and J gave up 4 bases; unmatched junction bases: 8. There are 18 residues in the CDR3.

The chain has TRBV14 and TRBJ2-1; a possible D gene is TRBD1 (5 bases). The CDR3 runs to 12 residues. The germline V and J ends were trimmed by 3 bases and 11 bases, with 11 bases remaining between them. From germline, CDR1 is SGHDN and CDR2 FVKESK. CDR3 coding DNA: TGTGCCAGCAGCCAGTTGGACAACCAGCAGTTCTTC. This codes for CASSQLDNQQFF.

The chain recombines TRBV18 with TRBJ2-7; D is uncertain. The CDR3 is 13 amino acids. V was cut by 4 bases and J by 5 bases, with 12 bases left in between. Germline assignment: CDR1 KGHSH and CDR2 LQKENI. CDR3 sequence reads: CASSQLTWDEQYF. The CDR3 nucleotides read TGTGCCAGCTCACAATTGACCTGGGACGAGCAGTACTTC. Full variable domain (outside the CDR3, taken from reference TRBV18 and TRBJ2-7): NAGVMQNPRHLVRRRGQEARLRCSPMKGHSHVYWYRQLPEEGLKFMVYLQKENIIDESGMPKERFSAEFPKEGPSILRIQQVVRGDSAAYFCASSQLTWDEQYFGPGTRLTVT.

The gene calls are TRBV6-8 and TRBJ1-5; the D gene is possibly TRBD1 (5 bases). The germline V gene has CDR1 MNHGY and CDR2 SAAAGT. Trimming stripped 10 bases from V and 5 bases from J, with 15 bases between. The CDR3 contains 13 residues. In DNA, the CDR3 is TGTGCCATATCAGGGAGGGACGATCAGCCCCAGCATTTT. Protein product: CAISGRDDQPQHF.

The J gene is TRBJ2-2, the V gene TRBV10-3; D is ambiguous. Trimming took 11 bases from V and 0 from J, leaving 25 bases between them. This CDR3 contains 18 residues. Per the germline V gene, CDR1 is ENHRY and CDR2 is SYGVKD. The CDR3 DNA is TGTGCCTCCCATCGCTCCCCCCGCGGTTTAGCGAACACCGGGGAGCTGTTTTTT. Its protein is CASHRSPRGLANTGELFF.

The rearrangement joins TRBV5-1 to TRBJ2-1; TRBD1 agrees at 8 bases. The CDR3 contains 15 residues. J gave up 5 bases and V 4 bases, and 8 bases lay outside the gene matches. The germline CDR1 and CDR2 sequences are SGHRS and YFSETQ. The CDR3 sequence is CASSRPDRDNNEQFF. In DNA, the CDR3 is TGCGCCAGCAGCAGACCGGACAGGGACAACAATGAGCAGTTCTTC.

CDR3 sequence (DNA): TGTGCCAGCAGCCGAAAACGGGAGAGGAGCGATGAGCAGTTCTTC. This sequence encodes CASSRKRERSDEQFF. The chain couples TRBV11-3 to TRBJ2-1, with D possibly being TRBD2 (6 bases). Germline V gene lookup returns CDR1 SGHNT and CDR2 YENEEA. The CDR3 contains 15 residues. The V and J ends lost 5 bases and 8 bases respectively, with 19 bases between them.

The V gene is TRBV30, the J gene TRBJ1-6, with D perhaps TRBD1 (6 bases). Germline V gives CDR1 GTSNPN, CDR2 SVGIG (reference sequence). This CDR3 is built from 16 residues. Between the trimmed V and J ends, which lost 0 bases and 10 bases, there was a span of 19 bases. This chain's CDR3 is CAWSVYEGVIGSPLHF. CDR3 nucleotides: TGTGCCTGGAGTGTATACGAGGGGGTAATAGGATCACCCCTCCACTTT.

The sample holds one count of this clone. The rearrangement links TRBV19 to TRBJ1-4; TRBD1 is a possible D gene (5 bases). Germline V gives CDR1 LNHDA, CDR2 SQIVND (reference sequence). The CDR3 is 15 amino acids. V was pared by 3 bases and J by 7 bases, with 15 bases between. The CDR3 DNA is TGTGCCAGTAGTATTTCAAAAGGGGCCGGTGAAAAACTGTTTTTT. It codes for CASSISKGAGEKLFF.

The chain couples TRBV5-1 to TRBJ2-2; 9 nucleotides line up with TRBD1. V dropped 4 bases and J dropped 1; count of bases not matched to a gene: 2. Germline assignment: CDR1 SGHRS and CDR2 YFSETQ. The CDR3 has 15 amino acids. The CDR3 DNA is TGCGCCAGCAGCGAGGACAGGGGGAACACCGGGGAGCTGTTTTTT. Its translation is CASSEDRGNTGELFF.

The rearrangement uses TRBV5-1 and TRBJ1-4, with D unclear. V dropped 1 base and J dropped 4 bases, with 17 bases sitting between them. The CDR3 has 17 amino acids. Germline V gives CDR1 SGHRS, CDR2 YFSETQ. CDR3: CASSLSEAVRGNEKLFF. CDR3 coding DNA: TGCGCCAGCAGCTTGTCGGAGGCCGTCCGGGGTAATGAAAAACTGTTTTTT.

This clone came up once. This chain joins TRBV6-8 and TRBJ1-1, with D possibly being TRBD1 (6 bases). The length of the CDR3 is 13 residues. The V gene's germline CDR1 is MNHGY and CDR2 SAAAGT. V was pared by 6 bases and J by 4 bases, with 12 bases between. The CDR3 sequence is CASSLRGPTEAFF. The CDR3 nucleotides are TGTGCCAGCAGCCTGCGGGGGCCCACTGAAGCTTTCTTT.

The V gene is TRBV7-6, the J gene TRBJ2-2, with D perhaps matching TRBD2 (6 bases). This CDR3 comprises 14 residues. V lost 6 bases to trimming and J lost 3 bases, with 11 bases between them. Germline values: CDR1 SGHVS, CDR2 FNYEAQ. The CDR3 spells CASRWRVDTGELFF. DNA for the CDR3: TGTGCCAGCAGATGGAGGGTTGACACCGGGGAGCTGTTTTTT.

This chain joins TRBV28 and TRBJ2-7; no firm D call. V dropped 5 bases and J dropped 0 bases, with 14 bases sitting between them. This CDR3 is built from 15 residues. Germline V gene sequence: CDR1 MDHEN, CDR2 SYDVKM. CDR3 nucleotide sequence: TGTGCCAGCAGTAACTGGCGGTTTAACTCCTACGAGCAGTACTTC. This sequence encodes CASSNWRFNSYEQYF.

CDR3 protein: CASSSGLAGYQETQYF. For the CDR3, the DNA is TGTGCCAGTAGTTCCGGACTAGCGGGATACCAAGAGACCCAGTACTTC. This chain uses TRBV19 with TRBJ2-5; 12 bases map to TRBD2. The CDR3 is 16 amino acids. V shed 5 bases and J 0 bases; nucleotides not matched to a gene: 4. Looked up from germline, CDR1 is LNHDA and CDR2 is SQIVND (reference sequence).

This clone was found once. The chain combines TRBV15 with TRBJ2-2; 7 nucleotides match TRBD1. CDR1 is LNHNV and CDR2 is YYDKDF in the germline V gene (reference sequence). V dropped 0 bases and J dropped 6; count of bases not matched to a gene: 4. This CDR3 has 15 residues. The CDR3 is CATSREGGASGELFF. The DNA for the CDR3 is TGTGCCACCAGCAGAGAAGGGGGCGCGTCCGGGGAGCTGTTTTTT.

Only a few counts were recorded for this clone. This chain uses TRBV11-3 with TRBJ2-7; 8 bases align to TRBD2. The junction had 4 bases not matched to a gene; V was cut back by 3 bases and J by 3 bases. Germline lookup yields CDR1 SGHNT and CDR2 YENEEA. The CDR3 runs to 14 residues. In DNA, the CDR3 is TGTGCCAGCAGCTTCGGGAGGGGGATCTACGAGCAGTACTTC. Its protein product is CASSFGRGIYEQYF.

The chain recombines TRBV28 with TRBJ1-1; D perhaps matches TRBD1 (6 bases). In germline, CDR1 is MDHEN, CDR2 SYDVKM. Trimming stripped 7 bases from V and 4 bases from J, with 19 bases between. The CDR3 length is 15 residues. CDR3 sequence (DNA): TGTGCCAGCACATCCACGGCACAGGGATTCACTGAAGCTTTCTTT. The encoded protein is CASTSTAQGFTEAFF.

The J gene is TRBJ1-1, the V gene TRBV10-3; D remains unclear. CDR1 and CDR2 (germline): ENHRY, SYGVKD. The CDR3 loop spans 13 amino acids. Trimming cost V 0 bases and J 3 bases, with 5 bases left between them. The CDR3 nucleotides read TGTGCCATCAGTGAGTCATTTGACACTGAAGCTTTCTTT. Protein: CAISESFDTEAFF.

This chain links TRBV6-8 with TRBJ2-3, with D uncertain. V lost 5 bases to trimming and J lost 4 bases, with 28 bases between them. The V gene's germline CDR1 is MNHGY and CDR2 SAAAGT. The CDR3 is 19 residues long. In DNA, the CDR3 is TGTGCCAGCAGTGTGCCTTCGGAGCGAGGAGTGTTTCTCCCAGATACGCAGTATTTT. Its translation is CASSVPSERGVFLPDTQYF.

This rearrangement joins TRBV2 to TRBJ1-3; D gene ambiguous. Trimming stripped 7 bases from V and 0 bases from J, with 7 bases between. This CDR3 is built from 13 residues. Per the germline V gene, CDR1 is SNHLY and CDR2 is FYNNEI. The CDR3 DNA reads TGTGCCAGCACGATGGACTCTGGAAACACCATATATTTT. Translated, it gives CASTMDSGNTIYF.

The rearrangement joins TRBV6-8 to TRBJ2-3; D perhaps matches TRBD2 (6 bases). The CDR3 consists of 18 residues. The V end was cut by 4 bases, the J end by 1 base, with 21 bases between. Germline assignment: CDR1 MNHGY and CDR2 SAAAGT. The CDR3, as DNA: TGTGCCAGCAGTTTCTCCACCTCTAGCGCGATCCGCACAGATACGCAGTATTTT. Amino acids: CASSFSTSSAIRTDTQYF.

This clone was counted a few times. Sequence at one end of the junction differs from germline and may be a read error. This sequence joins TRBV7-6 and TRBJ2-5, with D perhaps matching TRBD1 (6 bases). CDR1 SGHVS and CDR2 FNYEAQ come from the germline V gene. This CDR3 region has 14 residues. The CDR3 spells CASSSTTGIETQYF. DNA for the CDR3: TGTGCTAGCAGCTCGACGACAGGAATCGAGACCCAGTACTTC.

The rearrangement joins TRBV19 to TRBJ1-5; no firm D call. CDR1 is LNHDA, CDR2 SQIVND, per germline (reference sequence). The CDR3 consists of 15 residues. V shed 6 bases and J shed 4 bases, with 16 bases lying between them. This chain's CDR3 is CASSEIWAGNQPQHF. DNA of the CDR3: TGTGCCAGTAGCGAGATATGGGCCGGAAATCAGCCCCAGCATTTT.

This rearrangement joins TRBV7-7 to TRBJ1-5; TRBD1 aligns across 10 bases. The V gene's germline CDR1 is SSHAT and CDR2 FNYEAQ (reference sequence). J gave up 6 bases and V 5 bases, and 4 bases lay outside the gene matches. The CDR3 has 14 residues. CDR3 sequence reads: CASSGQGDGQPQHF. The CDR3 nucleotides are TGTGCCAGCAGCGGACAGGGGGACGGTCAGCCCCAGCATTTT.

The genes are TRBV19 and TRBJ1-5; D is unclear. CDR3 length equals 15 residues. The germline CDR1 and CDR2 sequences are LNHDA and SQIVND (reference sequence). Trimming stripped 1 base from V and 0 bases from J, with 7 bases between. The CDR3 here is CASSIGAPSNQPQHF. CDR3 in DNA: TGTGCCAGTAGTATAGGGGCTCCTAGCAATCAGCCCCAGCATTTT. The variable domain in full, with the rest retrieved from reference TRBV19 and TRBJ1-5, is DGGITQSPKYLFRKEGQNVTLSCEQNLNHDAMYWYRQDPGQGLRLIYYSQIVNDFQKGDIAEGYSVSREKKESFPLTVTSAQKNPTAFYLCASSIGAPSNQPQHFGDGTRLSIL.

The chain is built from TRBV1 and TRBJ2-1; the table's D gene call, TRBD1, was not cross checked with the DNA. TRBV1 is annotated as a pseudogene. The CDR3 has 15 amino acids. CDR3 loop: CASSPMTGPYNEQFF. The CDR3 region has the DNA TGCGCCAGCAGCCCGATGACAGGCCCGTACAATGAGCAGTTCTTC.

The chain couples TRBV5-1 to TRBJ2-5; TRBD1 aligns across 10 bases. CDR1 and CDR2 from the germline V gene are SGHRS and YFSETQ. The length of the CDR3 is 16 residues. J lost 4 bases, V lost 4 bases, and 10 bases had no gene match. The CDR3 DNA is TGCGCCAGCAGCGTTCTGGGGACAGGGGAATCAGAGACCCAGTACTTC. Translating it yields CASSVLGTGESETQYF.